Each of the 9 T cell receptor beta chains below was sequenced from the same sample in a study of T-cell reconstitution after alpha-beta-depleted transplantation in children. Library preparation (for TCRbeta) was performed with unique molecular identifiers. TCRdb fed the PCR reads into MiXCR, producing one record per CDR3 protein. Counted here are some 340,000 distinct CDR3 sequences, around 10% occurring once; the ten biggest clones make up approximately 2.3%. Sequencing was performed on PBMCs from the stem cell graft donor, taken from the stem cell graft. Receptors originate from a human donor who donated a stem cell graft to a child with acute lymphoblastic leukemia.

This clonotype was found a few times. The CDR3 reads CASSNSGVRGNQFF. CDR3 nucleotides: TGTGCCAGCAGTAACTCCGGGGTCAGGGGAAACCAGTTCTTC. V usage is TRBV12-3 or TRBV12-4 and J usage is TRBJ2-1, with a tentative D call TRBD1 (6 bases). CDR3 length equals 14 residues. Trimming pared 5 bases from V and 13 bases from J, leaving 21 bases between.

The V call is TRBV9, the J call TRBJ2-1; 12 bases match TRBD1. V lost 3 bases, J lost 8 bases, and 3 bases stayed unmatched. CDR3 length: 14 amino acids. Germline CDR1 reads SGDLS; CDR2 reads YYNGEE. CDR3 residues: CASSAGTGGYEQFF. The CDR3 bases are TGTGCCAGCAGCGCCGGGACAGGGGGCTATGAGCAGTTCTTC. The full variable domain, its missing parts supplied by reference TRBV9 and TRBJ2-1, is DSGVTQTPKHLITATGQRVTLRCSPRSGDLSVYWYQQSLDQGLQFLIQYYNGEERAKGNILERFSAQQFPDLHSELNLSSLELGDSALYFCASSAGTGGYEQFFGPGTRLTVL.

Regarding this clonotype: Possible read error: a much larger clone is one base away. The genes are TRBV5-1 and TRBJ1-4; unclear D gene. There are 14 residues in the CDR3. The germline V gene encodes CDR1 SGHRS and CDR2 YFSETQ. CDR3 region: CASSAPGPNAKLFF. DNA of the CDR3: TGCGCCAGCAGCGCTCCAGGACCGAATGCAAAACTGTTTTTT. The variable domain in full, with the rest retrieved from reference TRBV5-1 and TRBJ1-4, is KAGVTQTPRYLIKTRGQQVTLSCSPISGHRSVSWYQQTPGQGLQFLFEYFSETQRNKGNFPGRFSGRQFSNSRSEMNVSTLELGDSALYLCASSAPGPNAKLFFGSGTQLSVL.

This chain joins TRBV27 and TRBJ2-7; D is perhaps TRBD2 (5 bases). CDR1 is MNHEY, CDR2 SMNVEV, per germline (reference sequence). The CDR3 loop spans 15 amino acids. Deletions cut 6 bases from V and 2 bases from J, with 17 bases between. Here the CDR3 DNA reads TGTGCCAGCAGGCTGACGGACTCCGGGCCCTACGAGCAGTACTTC. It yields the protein CASRLTDSGPYEQYF.

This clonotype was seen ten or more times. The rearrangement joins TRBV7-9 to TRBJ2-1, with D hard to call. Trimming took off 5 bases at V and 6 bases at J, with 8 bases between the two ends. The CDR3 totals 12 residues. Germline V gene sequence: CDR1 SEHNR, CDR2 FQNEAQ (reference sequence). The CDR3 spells CASSQVLNEQFF. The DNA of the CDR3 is TGTGCCAGCAGCCAAGTTCTCAATGAGCAGTTCTTC.

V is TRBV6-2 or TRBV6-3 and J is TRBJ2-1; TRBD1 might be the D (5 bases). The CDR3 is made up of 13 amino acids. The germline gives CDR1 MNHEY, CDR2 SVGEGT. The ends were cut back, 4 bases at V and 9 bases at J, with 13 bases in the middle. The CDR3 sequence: CASSFLQGGEQFF. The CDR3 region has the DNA TGTGCCAGCAGTTTTCTGCAGGGTGGTGAGCAGTTCTTC.

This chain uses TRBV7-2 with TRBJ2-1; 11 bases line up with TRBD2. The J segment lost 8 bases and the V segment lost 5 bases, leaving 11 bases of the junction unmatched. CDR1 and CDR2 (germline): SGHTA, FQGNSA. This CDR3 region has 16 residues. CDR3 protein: CASSPLTSGSWYEQFF. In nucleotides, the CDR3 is TGTGCCAGCAGCCCCCTAACTAGCGGGAGTTGGTATGAGCAGTTCTTC.

The CDR3 sequence: CASSLVTSGSNEQYF. The CDR3 nucleotides read TGTGCCAGCAGCTTAGTTACTAGCGGGAGCAACGAGCAGTACTTC. The rearrangement uses TRBV7-9 and TRBJ2-7; 11 nucleotides line up with TRBD2. Trimming took 1 base from V and 5 from J; bases not matched to a gene: 4. In germline, CDR1 is SEHNR, CDR2 FQNEAQ (reference sequence). The CDR3 totals 15 residues.

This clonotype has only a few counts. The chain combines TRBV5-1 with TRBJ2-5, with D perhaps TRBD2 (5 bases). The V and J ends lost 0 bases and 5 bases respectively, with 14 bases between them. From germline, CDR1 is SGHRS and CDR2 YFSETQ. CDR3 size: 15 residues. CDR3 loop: CASSLADPREETQYF. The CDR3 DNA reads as TGCGCCAGCAGCTTGGCCGACCCTAGGGAGGAGACCCAGTACTTC.